Below are 14 T cell receptor beta chains sequenced from a single sample in a study of monozygotic twins with inflammatory bowel disease. TCRdb re-called the 5' RACE reads and gives one entry per CDR3 protein, without DNA. The table counts about 450,000 distinct CDR3 sequences; 2% to 3% lies in the top ten. The sequenced material came from blood. These receptors were taken from a human donor with ulcerative colitis or Crohn's disease, or a healthy co-twin of an affected twin (not recorded which).

The chain couples TRBV14 to TRBJ2-1. The CDR3 is 14 residues long. CDR1 is SGHDN and CDR2 is FVKESK in the germline V gene. CDR3 amino acids: CASSQRNSYNEQFF.

The V call is TRBV27, the J call TRBJ1-1. The CDR3 has 14 residues. Looked up from germline, CDR1 is MNHEY and CDR2 is SMNVEV (reference sequence). CDR3 region: CASSLTQVNTEAFF.

The chain employs TRBV12-3 or TRBV12-4 and TRBJ2-5; TCRdb names TRBD2, which stays unverified in the absence of DNA. The CDR3 sequence is 14 residues long. This CDR3 is CASSFSGTQETQYF.

The rearrangement links TRBV7-2 to TRBJ2-3; TCRdb selects TRBD1, and the lack of DNA leaves this call unchecked. From germline, CDR1 is SGHTA and CDR2 FQGNSA. The CDR3 spans 15 residues. This CDR3 reads CASSLGGGGADTQYF.

The V and J genes are TRBV19 and TRBJ1-5; the TCRdb call, TRBD1, lacks DNA for checking. This CDR3 is 14 amino acids long. Looked up from germline, CDR1 is LNHDA and CDR2 is SQIVND (reference sequence). The CDR3 is CASSTQGGNQPQHF.

The chain recombines TRBV20-1 with TRBJ1-5. Per the germline V gene, CDR1 is DFQATT and CDR2 is SNEGSKA (reference sequence). This CDR3 has 15 amino acids. The CDR3 loop reads CSATRGGEGNQPQHF.

The V and J genes are TRBV19 and TRBJ2-1. CDR3 length: 15 residues. The germline CDR1 and CDR2 sequences are LNHDA and SQIVND (reference sequence). CDR3 residues: CASKGGEVINNEQFF.

V usage is TRBV4-1 and J usage is TRBJ1-1; checking the TCRdb D call of TRBD1 is not possible without DNA. The germline CDR1 and CDR2 sequences are MGHRA and YSYEKL. The CDR3 totals 15 residues. This CDR3 is CASSRLDIPNTEAFF.

The chain recombines TRBV27 with TRBJ1-2; TCRdb's D call of TRBD1 is untestable without DNA. CDR1 is MNHEY and CDR2 is SMNVEV in the germline V gene (reference sequence). The CDR3 is 14 amino acids. CDR3 protein: CASSFTGAPSGYTF.

The V call is TRBV5-1, the J call TRBJ2-1; TCRdb reports TRBD1, a call that lacks DNA to check it against. Germline-derived CDR1 and CDR2 are SGHRS and YFSETQ. The CDR3 spans 15 residues. The CDR3 here is CASSETGGIYNEQFF.

This chain uses TRBV13 with TRBJ1-4. From germline, CDR1 is PRHDT and CDR2 FYEKMQ (reference sequence). The CDR3 covers 16 residues. CDR3 residues: CASSQREPATNEKLFF.

This chain uses TRBV19 with TRBJ2-5. Germline CDR1 reads LNHDA; CDR2 reads SQIVND (reference sequence). This CDR3 region has 13 residues. CDR3 loop: CASSYIREETQYF.

This chain joins TRBV20-1 and TRBJ2-5; TCRdb picks TRBD1, but there is no DNA to check that call. Germline V gives CDR1 DFQATT, CDR2 SNEGSKA (reference sequence). The CDR3 consists of 14 residues. The CDR3 spells CSAPRQGSGETQYF.

The gene calls are TRBV29-1 and TRBJ2-5; as DNA is missing, the TRBD1 call by TCRdb cannot be tested. Germline V lookup: CDR1 SQVTM, CDR2 ANQGSEA. The CDR3 length is 12 residues. The CDR3 spells CSVEQGAKTQYF.